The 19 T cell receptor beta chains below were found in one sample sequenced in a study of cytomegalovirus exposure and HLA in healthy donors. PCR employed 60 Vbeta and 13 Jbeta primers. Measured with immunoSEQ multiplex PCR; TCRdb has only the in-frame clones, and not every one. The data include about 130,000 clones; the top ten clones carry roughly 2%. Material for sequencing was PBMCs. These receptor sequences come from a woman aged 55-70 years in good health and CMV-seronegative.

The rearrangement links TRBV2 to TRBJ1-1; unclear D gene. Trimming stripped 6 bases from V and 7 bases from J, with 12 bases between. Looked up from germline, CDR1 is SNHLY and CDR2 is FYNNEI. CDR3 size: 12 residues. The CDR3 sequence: CASRGGGREAFF. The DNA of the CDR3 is TGTGCCAGCAGGGGCGGCGGGCGTGAAGCTTTCTTT. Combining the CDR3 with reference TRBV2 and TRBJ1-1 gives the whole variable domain EPEVTQTPSHQVTQMGQEVILRCVPISNHLYFYWYRQILGQKVEFLVSFYNNEISEKSEIFDDQFSVERPDGSNFTLKIRSTKLEDSAMYFCASRGGGREAFFGQGTRLTVV.

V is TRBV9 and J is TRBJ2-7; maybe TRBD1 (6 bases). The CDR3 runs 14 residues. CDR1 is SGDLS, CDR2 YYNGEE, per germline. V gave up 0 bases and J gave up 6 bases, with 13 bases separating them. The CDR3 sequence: CASSVAGAAVEQYF. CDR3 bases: TGTGCCAGCAGCGTAGCAGGGGCGGCGGTCGAGCAGTACTTC. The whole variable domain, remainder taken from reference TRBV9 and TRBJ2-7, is DSGVTQTPKHLITATGQRVTLRCSPRSGDLSVYWYQQSLDQGLQFLIQYYNGEERAKGNILERFSAQQFPDLHSELNLSSLELGDSALYFCASSVAGAAVEQYFGPGTRLTVT.

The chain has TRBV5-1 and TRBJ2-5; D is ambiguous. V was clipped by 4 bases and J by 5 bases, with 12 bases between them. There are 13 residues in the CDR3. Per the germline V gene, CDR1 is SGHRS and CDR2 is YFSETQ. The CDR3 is CASSPNDGETQYF. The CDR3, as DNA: TGCGCCAGCAGCCCAAATGACGGGGAGACCCAGTACTTC.

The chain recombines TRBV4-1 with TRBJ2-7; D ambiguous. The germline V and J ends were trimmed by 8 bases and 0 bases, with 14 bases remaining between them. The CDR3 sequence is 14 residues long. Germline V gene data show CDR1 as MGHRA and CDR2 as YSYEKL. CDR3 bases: TGCGCCAGCGGAAGCGACCTGAGCTCCTACGAGCAGTACTTC. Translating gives CASGSDLSSYEQYF.

The CDR3 nucleotides read TGCGCCAGCAGTGAGTCGCCAGGGGCCTATGGCTACACCTTC. Protein: CASSESPGAYGYTF. The chain recombines TRBV10-2 with TRBJ1-2, with D maybe TRBD1 (6 bases). CDR1 and CDR2 from the germline V gene are WSHSY and SAAADI. CDR3 length: 14 residues. With 0 bases removed from V and 4 bases from J, the gap between germline ends came to 9 bases.

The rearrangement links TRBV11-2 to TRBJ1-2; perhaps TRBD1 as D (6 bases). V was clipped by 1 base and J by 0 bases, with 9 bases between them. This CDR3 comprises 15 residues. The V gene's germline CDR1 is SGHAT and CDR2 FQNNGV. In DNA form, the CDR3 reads TGTGCCAGCAGCTTAGCATGGACAGCTAACTATGGCTACACCTTC. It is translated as CASSLAWTANYGYTF. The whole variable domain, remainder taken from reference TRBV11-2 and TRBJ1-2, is EAGVAQSPRYKIIEKRQSVAFWCNPISGHATLYWYQQILGQGPKLLIQFQNNGVVDDSQLPKDRFSAERLKGVDSTLKIQPAKLEDSAVYLCASSLAWTANYGYTFGSGTRLTVV.

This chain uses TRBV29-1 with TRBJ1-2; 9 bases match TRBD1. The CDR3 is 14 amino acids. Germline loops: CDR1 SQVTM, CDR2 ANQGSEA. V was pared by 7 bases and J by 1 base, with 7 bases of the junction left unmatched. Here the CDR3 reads CSAMDRGNNYGYTF. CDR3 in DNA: TGCAGCGCTATGGACAGGGGCAATAACTATGGCTACACCTTC.

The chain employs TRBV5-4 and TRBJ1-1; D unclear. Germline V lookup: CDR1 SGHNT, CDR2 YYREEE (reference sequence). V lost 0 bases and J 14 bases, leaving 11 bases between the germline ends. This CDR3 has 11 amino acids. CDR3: CASSLGAERFF. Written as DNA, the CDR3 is TGTGCCAGCAGCTTGGGGGCCGAACGATTCTTT.

This CDR3 reads CASSPPGTGWREQYF. In DNA, the CDR3 is TGTGCCAGCTCACCGCCCGGGACAGGGTGGAGGGAGCAGTACTTC. V gene TRBV18 combines with J gene TRBJ2-7, with 9 bases aligning to TRBD1. The CDR3 covers 15 residues. The ends lost 3 bases at V and 7 bases at J; junction bases unmatched: 10. The germline gives CDR1 KGHSH, CDR2 LQKENI.

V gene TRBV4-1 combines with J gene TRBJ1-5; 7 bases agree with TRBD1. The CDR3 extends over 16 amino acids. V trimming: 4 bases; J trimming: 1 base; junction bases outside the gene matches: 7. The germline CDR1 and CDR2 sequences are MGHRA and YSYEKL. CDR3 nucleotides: TGCGCCAGCAGCCTACAGGGGATGGACAGCAATCAGCCCCAGCATTTT. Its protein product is CASSLQGMDSNQPQHF.

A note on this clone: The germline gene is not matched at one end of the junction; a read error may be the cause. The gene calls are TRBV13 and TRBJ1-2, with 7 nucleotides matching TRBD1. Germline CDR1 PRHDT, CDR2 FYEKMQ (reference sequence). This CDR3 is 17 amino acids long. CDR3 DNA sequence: TGTACCAGCAGCCCTCAAAGGGACAGAAGAGTAACTAATGGCTACACCTTC. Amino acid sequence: CTSSPQRDRRVTNGYTF.

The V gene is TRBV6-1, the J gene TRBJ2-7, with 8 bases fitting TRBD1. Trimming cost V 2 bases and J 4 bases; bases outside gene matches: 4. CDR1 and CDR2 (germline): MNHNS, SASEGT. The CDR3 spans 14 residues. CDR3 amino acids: CASSEWDRSYEQYF. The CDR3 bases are TGTGCCAGCAGTGAATGGGACAGGTCGTACGAGCAGTACTTC.

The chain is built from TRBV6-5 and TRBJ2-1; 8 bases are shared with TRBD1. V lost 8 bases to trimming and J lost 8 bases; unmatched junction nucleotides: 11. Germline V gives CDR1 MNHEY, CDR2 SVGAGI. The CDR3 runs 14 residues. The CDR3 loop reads CASGIQGGRDEQFF. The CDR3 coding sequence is TGTGCCAGCGGCATACAGGGGGGCAGGGATGAGCAGTTCTTC.

CDR3 region: CASSLGRDRDTQYF. The CDR3 DNA reads TGTGCCAGCAGCTTAGGGCGAGACAGGGATACGCAGTATTTT. The chain recombines TRBV7-8 with TRBJ2-3; a possible D gene is TRBD1 (6 bases). Germline V gives CDR1 SGHVS, CDR2 FQNEAQ. V gave up 1 base and J gave up 6 bases, with 11 bases separating them. The length of the CDR3 is 14 residues. Drawing the rest from reference TRBV7-8 and TRBJ2-3, the complete variable domain is GAGVSQSPRYKVAKRGQDVALRCDPISGHVSLFWYQQALGQGPEFLTYFQNEAQLDKSGLPSDRFFAERPEGSVSTLKIQRTQQEDSAVYLCASSLGRDRDTQYFGPGTRLTVL.

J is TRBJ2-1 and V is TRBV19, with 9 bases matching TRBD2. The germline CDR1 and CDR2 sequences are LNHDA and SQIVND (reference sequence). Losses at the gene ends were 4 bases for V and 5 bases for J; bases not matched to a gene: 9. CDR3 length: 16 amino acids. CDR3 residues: CASSRYSGSLDNEQFF. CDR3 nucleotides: TGTGCCAGTAGTAGGTATAGCGGGAGTCTCGACAATGAGCAGTTCTTC.

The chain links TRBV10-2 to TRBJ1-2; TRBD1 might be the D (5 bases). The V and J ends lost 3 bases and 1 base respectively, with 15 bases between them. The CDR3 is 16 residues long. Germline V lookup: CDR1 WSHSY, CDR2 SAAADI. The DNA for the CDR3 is TGCGCCAGCAGTGATACAGGAGAATCTATTAACTATGGCTACACCTTC. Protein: CASSDTGESINYGYTF.

The CDR3 bases are TGTGCCAGCAGTGAAGGGGTTAGCATTTCCGGGGAGCTGTTTTTT. It is translated as CASSEGVSISGELFF. V gene TRBV6-1 combines with J gene TRBJ2-2; unclear D gene. The V end lost 1 base, the J end lost 6 bases, and 12 bases lay between the germline ends. The CDR3 runs to 15 residues. Germline V CDR1 and CDR2: MNHNS, SASEGT.

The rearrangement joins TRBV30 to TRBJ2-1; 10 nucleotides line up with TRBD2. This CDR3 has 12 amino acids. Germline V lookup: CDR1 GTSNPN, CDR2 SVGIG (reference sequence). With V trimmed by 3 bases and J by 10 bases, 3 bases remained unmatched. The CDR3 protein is CAWRGAGGEQFF. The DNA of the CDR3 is TGTGCCTGGAGGGGAGCGGGGGGGGAGCAGTTCTTC.

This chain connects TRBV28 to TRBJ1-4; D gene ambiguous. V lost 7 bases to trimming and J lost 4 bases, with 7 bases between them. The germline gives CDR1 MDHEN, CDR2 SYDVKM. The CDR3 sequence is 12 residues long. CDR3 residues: CASIAGNEKLFF. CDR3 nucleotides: TGTGCCAGCATAGCCGGTAATGAAAAACTGTTTTTT.